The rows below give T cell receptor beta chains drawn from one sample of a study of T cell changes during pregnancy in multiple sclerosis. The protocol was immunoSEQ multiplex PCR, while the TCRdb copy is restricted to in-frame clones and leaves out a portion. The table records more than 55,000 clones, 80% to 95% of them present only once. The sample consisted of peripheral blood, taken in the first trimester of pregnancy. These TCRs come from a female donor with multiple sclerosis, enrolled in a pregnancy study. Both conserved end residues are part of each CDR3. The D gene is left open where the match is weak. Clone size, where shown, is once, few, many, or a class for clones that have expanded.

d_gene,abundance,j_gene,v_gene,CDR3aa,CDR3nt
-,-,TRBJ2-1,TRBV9,CASSASLIPGGPSSYNEQFF,TGTGCCAGCAGCGCCTCACTAATCCCCGGGGGGCCGAGCTCCTACAATGAGCAGTTCTTC
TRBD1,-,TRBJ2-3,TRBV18,CASSAGQGADTQYF,TGTGCCAGCTCCGCGGGACAGGGAGCTGATACGCAGTATTTT
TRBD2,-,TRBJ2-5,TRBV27,CASSSATSGSQETQYF,TGTGCCAGCAGTTCGGCTACTAGCGGGAGTCAAGAGACCCAGTACTTC
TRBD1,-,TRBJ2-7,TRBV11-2,CASSFNLPGGQGRYEQYF,TGTGCCAGCAGCTTCAATCTCCCAGGGGGACAGGGGCGGTACGAGCAGTACTTC
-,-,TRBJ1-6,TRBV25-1,CASSESRPGGSPLHF,TGTGCCAGCAGTGAATCGCGCCCGGGAGGTTCACCCCTCCACTTT
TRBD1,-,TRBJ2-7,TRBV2,CASRDRRNEQYF,TGTGCCAGCAGGGACAGGCGGAACGAGCAGTACTTC
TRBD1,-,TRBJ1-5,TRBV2,CATATGTGQPQHF,TGTGCCACCGCGACAGGGACGGGTCAGCCCCAGCATTTT
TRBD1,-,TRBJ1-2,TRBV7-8,CASSLGTGQTGYTF,TGTGCCAGCAGCTTAGGGACGGGACAGACAGGCTACACCTTC
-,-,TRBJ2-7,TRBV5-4,CASSLRRGQYYEQYF,TGTGCCAGCAGTCTGAGGCGGGGGCAGTACTACGAGCAGTACTTC
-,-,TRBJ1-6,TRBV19,CASSIINSPLHF,TGTGCCAGTAGTATCATTAATTCACCCCTCCACTTT
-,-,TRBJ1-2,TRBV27,CASSLRPERDSYGYTF,TGTGCCAGCAGTTTACGGCCGGAGAGAGATTCCTATGGCTACACCTTC
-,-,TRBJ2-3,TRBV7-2,CASSSGSTDTQYF,TGTGCCAGCAGCTCGGGTAGCACAGATACGCAGTATTTT
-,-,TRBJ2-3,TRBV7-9,CASSFPGSDSDTQYF,TGTGCCAGCAGCTTCCCGGGGAGCGACTCAGATACGCAGTATTTT
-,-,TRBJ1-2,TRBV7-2,CASATQGFGYTF,TGTGCCAGCGCCACTCAGGGGTTTGGCTACACCTTC
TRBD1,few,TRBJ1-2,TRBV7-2,CASSLLPGQGAHVNYYTF,TGTGCCAGCAGCTTATTGCCGGGACAGGGGGCGCATGTCAACTACTACACCTTC
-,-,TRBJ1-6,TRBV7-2,CASSSRDILYNSPLHF,TGTGCCAGCAGCTCCCGGGACATTCTCTATAATTCACCCCTCCACTTT
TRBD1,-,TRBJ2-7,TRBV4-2,CASSQDRSGGKEQYF,TGTGCCAGCAGCCAAGATAGGTCAGGGGGCAAAGAGCAGTACTTC
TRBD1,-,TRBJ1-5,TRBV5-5,CASSLGGGQGAKPQHF,TGTGCCAGCAGCTTGGGAGGGGGACAGGGAGCGAAACCCCAGCATTTT
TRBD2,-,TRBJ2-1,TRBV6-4,CASSDSTSGGGNEQFF,TGTGCCAGCAGTGACTCAACTAGCGGGGGGGGGAATGAGCAGTTCTTC
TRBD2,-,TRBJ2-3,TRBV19,CASSRETSGGADTQYF,TGTGCCAGTAGTAGGGAGACTAGCGGGGGGGCAGATACGCAGTATTTT
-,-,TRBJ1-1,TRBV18,CASSPRDNTEAFF,TGTGCCAGCTCACCGCGAGATAACACTGAAGCTTTCTTT
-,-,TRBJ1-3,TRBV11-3,CASSLPGNTIYF,TGTGCCAGCAGCTTACCAGGGAACACCATATATTTT